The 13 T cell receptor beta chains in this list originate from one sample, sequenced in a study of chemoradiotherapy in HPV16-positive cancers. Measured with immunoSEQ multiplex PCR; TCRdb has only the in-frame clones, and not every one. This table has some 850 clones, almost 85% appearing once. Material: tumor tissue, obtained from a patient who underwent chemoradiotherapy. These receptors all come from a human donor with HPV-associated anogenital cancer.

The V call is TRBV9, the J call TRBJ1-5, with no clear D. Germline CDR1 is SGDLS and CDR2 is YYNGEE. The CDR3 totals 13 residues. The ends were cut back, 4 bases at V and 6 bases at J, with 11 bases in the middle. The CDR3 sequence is CASSPGGVQPQHF. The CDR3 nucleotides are TGTGCCAGCAGCCCGGGAGGTGTTCAGCCCCAGCATTTT.

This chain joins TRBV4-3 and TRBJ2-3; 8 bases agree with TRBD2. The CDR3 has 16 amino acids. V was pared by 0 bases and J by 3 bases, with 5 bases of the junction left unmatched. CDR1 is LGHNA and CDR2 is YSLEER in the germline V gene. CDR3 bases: TGCGCCAGCAGCCAAGATCTCCAGCGGGGGACAGATACGCAGTATTTT. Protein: CASSQDLQRGTDTQYF.

CDR3 loop: CASSLGGLNYGYTF. The CDR3 DNA sequence: TGTGCCAGCAGCCTGGGGGGCTTGAACTATGGCTACACCTTC. The chain couples TRBV6-5 to TRBJ1-2, with D tentatively TRBD1 (6 bases). V was shortened by 6 bases and J by 2 bases, with 13 bases between the two germline ends. The V gene's germline CDR1 is MNHEY and CDR2 SVGAGI. The length of the CDR3 is 14 residues.

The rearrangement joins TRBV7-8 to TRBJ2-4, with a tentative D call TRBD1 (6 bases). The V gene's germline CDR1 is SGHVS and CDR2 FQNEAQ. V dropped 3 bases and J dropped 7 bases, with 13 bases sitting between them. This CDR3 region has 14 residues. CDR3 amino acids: CASSLDTQGNIQYF. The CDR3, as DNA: TGTGCCAGCAGCTTGGACACGCAGGGGAACATTCAGTACTTC.

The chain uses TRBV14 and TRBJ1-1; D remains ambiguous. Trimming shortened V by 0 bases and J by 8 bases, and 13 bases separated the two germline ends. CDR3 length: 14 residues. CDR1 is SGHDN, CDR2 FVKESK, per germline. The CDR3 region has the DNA TGTGCCAGCAGCCAAGATTTACACCCGGCCGAAGCTTTCTTT. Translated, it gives CASSQDLHPAEAFF.

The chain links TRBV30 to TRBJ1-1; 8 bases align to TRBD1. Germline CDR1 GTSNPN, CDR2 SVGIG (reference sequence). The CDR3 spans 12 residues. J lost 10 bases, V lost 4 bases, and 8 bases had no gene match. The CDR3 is CAWTPDRARAFF. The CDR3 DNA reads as TGTGCCTGGACCCCGGACAGGGCACGAGCTTTCTTT.

CDR3 nucleotides: TGTGCCAGCAGCTTACGTGGGGGGGCGGAGTATGGCTACACCTTC. It codes for CASSLRGGAEYGYTF. This chain uses TRBV7-2 with TRBJ1-2, with D perhaps TRBD1 (6 bases). Germline V gene data show CDR1 as SGHTA and CDR2 as FQGNSA. V gave up 2 bases and J gave up 5 bases, with 15 bases separating them. This CDR3 is built from 15 residues.

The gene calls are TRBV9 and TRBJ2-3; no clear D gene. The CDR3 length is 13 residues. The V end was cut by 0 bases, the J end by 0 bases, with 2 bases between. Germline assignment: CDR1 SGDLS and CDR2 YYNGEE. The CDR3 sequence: CASSVGSTDTQYF. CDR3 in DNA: TGTGCCAGCAGCGTAGGCAGCACAGATACGCAGTATTTT.

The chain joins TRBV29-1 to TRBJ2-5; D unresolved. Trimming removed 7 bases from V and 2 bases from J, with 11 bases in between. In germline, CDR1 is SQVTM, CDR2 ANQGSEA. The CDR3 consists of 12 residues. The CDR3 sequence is CSALRAQETQYF. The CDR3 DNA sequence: TGCAGCGCCCTCCGGGCTCAAGAGACCCAGTACTTC.

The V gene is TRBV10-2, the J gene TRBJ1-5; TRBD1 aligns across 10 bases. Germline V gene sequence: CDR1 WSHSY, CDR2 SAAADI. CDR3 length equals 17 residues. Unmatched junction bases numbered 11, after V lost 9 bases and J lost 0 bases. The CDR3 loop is CASLDRGAGYSNQPQHF. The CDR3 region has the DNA TGCGCCAGTCTGGACAGGGGGGCAGGGTATAGCAATCAGCCCCAGCATTTT.

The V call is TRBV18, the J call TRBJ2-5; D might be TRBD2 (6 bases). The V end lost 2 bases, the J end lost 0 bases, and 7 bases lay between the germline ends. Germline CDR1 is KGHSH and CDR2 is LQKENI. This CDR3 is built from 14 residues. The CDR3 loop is CASSPWTNQETQYF. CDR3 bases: TGTGCCAGCTCACCATGGACTAACCAAGAGACCCAGTACTTC.

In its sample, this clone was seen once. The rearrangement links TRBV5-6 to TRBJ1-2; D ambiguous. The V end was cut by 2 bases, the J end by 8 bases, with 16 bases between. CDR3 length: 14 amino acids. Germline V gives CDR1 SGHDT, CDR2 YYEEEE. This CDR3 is CASSFGRGRVGYTF. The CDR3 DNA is TGTGCCAGCAGCTTCGGACGCGGCCGGGTAGGCTACACCTTC. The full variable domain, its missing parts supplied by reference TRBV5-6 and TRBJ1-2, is DAGVTQSPTHLIKTRGQQVTLRCSPKSGHDTVSWYQQALGQGPQFIFQYYEEEERQRGNFPDRFSGHQFPNYSSELNVNALLLGDSALYLCASSFGRGRVGYTFGSGTRLTVV.

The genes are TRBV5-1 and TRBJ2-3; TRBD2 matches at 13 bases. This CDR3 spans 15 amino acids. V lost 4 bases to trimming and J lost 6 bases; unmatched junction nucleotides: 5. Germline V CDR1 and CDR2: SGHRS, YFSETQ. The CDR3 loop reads CASSLMTSGGDTQYF. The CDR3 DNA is TGCGCCAGCAGCCTCATGACTAGCGGGGGGGATACGCAGTATTTT.